Following are 13 T cell receptor beta chains from one sample sequenced in a study of blood T cells in healthy people across ages. Sample-barcoded 5' priming and a J-beta primer mix drove a second PCR of about 6 to 11 cycles. TCRdb redid the calling of the 5' RACE reads with MiXCR, one entry per CDR3 protein. This sample has around 580,000 distinct CDR3 sequences, with around half found just once. Source material: blood. The receptors shown here come from a man aged 80 or over in good health.

V and J are TRBV3-1 and TRBJ2-7; D unclear. Germline V gene lookup returns CDR1 LGHDT and CDR2 YNNKEL (reference sequence). The CDR3 has 15 amino acids. V was trimmed by 1 base and J by 10 bases, leaving 20 bases between them. The CDR3 protein is CASSQVAGPFFDQYF. For the CDR3, the DNA is TGTGCCAGCAGCCAAGTTGCAGGACCGTTTTTCGATCAGTACTTC.

This clonotype has a handful of counts. A much larger clone is a single base away; this may be a read error. The CDR3 DNA follows: TGTGCCAGCAGGTACCCCAAGCGAGCGGGATTTAATGAGCAGTTCTTC. Its translation: CASRYPKRAGFNEQFF. J is TRBJ2-1 and V is TRBV6-5; TRBD2 agrees at 7 bases. Germline V gives CDR1 MNHEY, CDR2 SVGAGI. Germline trimming cut 6 bases from V and 7 bases from J; bases unmatched to any gene: 15. This CDR3 is built from 16 residues.

This clonotype was recorded a few times. This chain's CDR3 is CASSAILADTQYF. The CDR3 DNA reads as TGCGCCAGCAGCGCAATACTAGCGGATACGCAGTATTTT. The rearrangement links TRBV5-1 to TRBJ2-3; 7 bases match TRBD2. This CDR3 is 13 amino acids long. V was pared by 4 bases and J by 6 bases, with 5 bases of the junction left unmatched. Germline V gene sequence: CDR1 SGHRS, CDR2 YFSETQ.

The chain links TRBV28 to TRBJ2-7; D gene uncertain. CDR3 length: 13 amino acids. Germline V gene lookup returns CDR1 MDHEN and CDR2 SYDVKM. Trimming took off 2 bases at V and 3 bases at J, with 8 bases between the two ends. DNA of the CDR3: TGTGCCAGCAGTTTACCCCATGTCTACGAGCAGTACTTC. Translating gives CASSLPHVYEQYF.

This clonotype came up many times. The V call is TRBV6-5, the J call TRBJ2-1; 8 bases align to TRBD1. The CDR3 is made up of 15 amino acids. Per germline, CDR1 MNHEY and CDR2 SVGAGI. V shed 2 bases, J shed 11 bases, and the junction held 11 bases outside the gene matches. DNA of the CDR3: TGTGCCAGCAGTTACCGGGGACAGGTTAACAACAAGCAGTTCTTC. Protein sequence: CASSYRGQVNNKQFF.

This rearrangement joins TRBV7-2 to TRBJ2-1; D not resolved. This CDR3 has 13 residues. CDR1 and CDR2 (germline): SGHTA, FQGNSA. V lost 6 bases and J lost 10, with 16 bases in between. CDR3 amino acids: CASSAPGRSEQFF. CDR3 DNA: TGTGCCAGCAGTGCCCCTGGGCGATCAGAGCAGTTCTTC.

This chain connects TRBV7-2 to TRBJ2-1; possibly TRBD2 for D (5 bases). Germline CDR1 is SGHTA and CDR2 is FQGNSA. V was trimmed by 2 bases and J by 4 bases, leaving 18 bases between them. The CDR3 is 17 amino acids. The CDR3 here is CASSLHKAVTRYNEQFF. For the CDR3, the DNA is TGTGCCAGCAGCTTACATAAGGCCGTTACTAGATACAATGAGCAGTTCTTC.

This clonotype came up a few times. This sequence joins TRBV7-2 and TRBJ1-6, with 7 positions matching TRBD1. The CDR3 length is 15 residues. Trimming cost V 5 bases and J 2 bases; bases outside gene matches: 3. CDR1 is SGHTA, CDR2 FQGNSA, per germline. Written as DNA, the CDR3 is TGTGCCAGCAGCGTGACAGGGACCTATAATTCACCCCTCCACTTT. Protein product: CASSVTGTYNSPLHF. The full variable domain, completed using reference TRBV7-2 and TRBJ1-6, is GAGVSQSPSNKVTEKGKDVELRCDPISGHTALYWYRQSLGQGLEFLIYFQGNSAPDKSGLPSDRFSAERTGGSVSTLTIQRTQQEDSAVYLCASSVTGTYNSPLHFGNGTRLTVT.

This clonotype was recorded only once. The V call is TRBV4-3, the J call TRBJ1-2; D remains unclear. The CDR3 is made up of 13 amino acids. The germline V gene has CDR1 LGHNA and CDR2 YSLEER. Trimming left V 0 bases short and J 6 bases short, with 8 bases between. CDR3 protein: CASSQELGDGYTF. For the CDR3, the DNA is TGCGCCAGCAGCCAAGAATTGGGTGATGGCTACACCTTC.

This clonotype was detected only a few times. V usage is TRBV7-2 and J usage is TRBJ2-3; D uncertain. Germline assignment: CDR1 SGHTA and CDR2 FQGNSA. Trimming removed 6 bases from V and 0 bases from J, with 13 bases in between. The CDR3 extends over 15 amino acids. CDR3 nucleotide sequence: TGTGCCAGCAGTTCCGACGCCGTTAGCACAGATACGCAGTATTTT. Translating gives CASSSDAVSTDTQYF.

The V and J genes are TRBV6-2 or TRBV6-3 and TRBJ1-4; 7 nucleotides match TRBD1. This CDR3 has 17 amino acids. The germline gives CDR1 MNHEY, CDR2 SVGEGT. V shed 2 bases and J 0 bases; nucleotides not matched to a gene: 6. CDR3 amino acids: CASSYVGQSATNEKLFF. The CDR3 DNA is TGTGCCAGCAGTTACGTGGGACAGTCTGCAACTAATGAAAAACTGTTTTTT.

This chain joins TRBV5-1 and TRBJ1-2; D gene uncertain. The CDR3 contains 15 residues. From germline, CDR1 is SGHRS and CDR2 YFSETQ. V was pared by 0 bases and J by 4 bases, with 13 bases between. The CDR3 nucleotides read TGCGCCAGCAGCTTGGAGTCTGGCACCTCCTATGGCTACACCTTC. Translated, it gives CASSLESGTSYGYTF.

In this sample, this clonotype turned up a few times. This chain connects TRBV6-6 to TRBJ1-5; no clear D. Germline lookup yields CDR1 MNHNY and CDR2 SVGAGI (reference sequence). V was pared by 6 bases and J by 3 bases, with 12 bases between. The CDR3 is 14 amino acids. The CDR3 DNA reads as TGTGCCAGCAGCGGGTCCGGACCCAATCAGCCCCAGCATTTT. This gives the protein CASSGSGPNQPQHF.